Listed below are T cell receptor beta chains from one sample, sequenced in a study of Tregs in tolerant kidney transplant recipients. Libraries were prepared by immunoSEQ multiplex PCR; TCRdb keeps only in-frame clonotypes and omits some of them. The sample records some 62,000 clones, about 98% being singletons. Sequenced material: Tregs from blood, taken before the transplant. Receptors were obtained from a human donor who received a combined kidney and bone marrow transplant. CDR3s include the opening cysteine and the closing phenylalanine or tryptophan. Each record gives: clone size, V gene, D gene, J gene, CDR3 DNA, CDR3 protein. A D gene is named only where the DNA matches it firmly. Size is omitted from some rows. Given values are once, few, many or a class for expanded clones.

.	TRBV18	.	TRBJ1-1	TGTGCCAGCTCACCGGGACAAGTTACAGTCACTGAAGCTTTCTTT	CASSPGQVTVTEAFF
once	TRBV20-1	.	TRBJ2-3	TGCAGTGCTGTCCGGGTCTCTACGCAGTATTTT	CSAVRVSTQYF
.	TRBV28	.	TRBJ2-1	TGTGCCAGCAGTCCCCAGGGTACCTACAATGAGCAGTTCTTC	CASSPQGTYNEQFF
.	TRBV5-1	.	TRBJ1-4	TGCGCCAGCAGCCCCGGACAGCTGGGGGAAAAACTGTTTTTT	CASSPGQLGEKLFF
.	TRBV7-6	.	TRBJ1-4	TGTGCCAGCAGCACCTGGTCGGGGGGTAATGAAAAACTGTTTTTT	CASSTWSGGNEKLFF
.	TRBV7-2	.	TRBJ1-1	TGTGCCAGCAGCTTAGGCAGGGGATTCCACACTGAAGCTTTCTTT	CASSLGRGFHTEAFF
.	TRBV28	TRBD1	TRBJ2-2	TGTGCCAGCAGTTTAGGGACAGCGGGACAGGGGCACCGGGGAGCTGTTTTT	CASSLGTAGQGHRGAVF
.	TRBV10-3	.	TRBJ2-7	TGTGCCATCAGAGATAAAGACGGGACCTACGAGCAGTACTTC	CAIRDKDGTYEQYF
.	TRBV7-3	TRBD1	TRBJ2-2	TGTGCCAGCAGCGCTTACAGGGGCACCGGGGAGCTGTTTTTT	CASSAYRGTGELFF
.	TRBV18	.	TRBJ2-5	TGTGCCAGCTCACCTAGACAGGCCGAACGAGAGACCCAGTACTTC	CASSPRQAERETQYF
.	TRBV9	TRBD1	TRBJ1-5	TGTGCCAGCAGCGCAGAGACAGGGTTTAGTCAGCCCCAGCATTTT	CASSAETGFSQPQHF
.	TRBV5-1	TRBD1	TRBJ2-5	TGCGCCAGCAGCCGACAGGGGCAGGAGACCCAGTACTTC	CASSRQGQETQYF
.	TRBV6-6	TRBD1	TRBJ1-2	TGTGCCAGCAGTTACTCGAAGGCAGGGGGGATTGATGGCTACACCTTC	CASSYSKAGGIDGYTF
.	TRBV9	.	TRBJ1-2	TGTGCCAGCACCCGACAGTCTGGCTATGGCTACACCTTC	CASTRQSGYGYTF
.	TRBV5-1	TRBD2	TRBJ2-1	TGCGCCAGCAGCTTCCCCCAAGGACTAGCTGACGAGCAGTTCTTC	CASSFPQGLADEQFF
.	TRBV7-6	TRBD2	TRBJ2-5	TGTGCCAGCAGCTTAGCACTAGCGGGAGGAGAGACCCAGTACTTC	CASSLALAGGETQYF
.	TRBV30	TRBD2	TRBJ2-5	TGTGCCTGGAGTACTACCGGGACTAGCAAAGGGGCCCAGTACTTC	CAWSTTGTSKGAQYF
.	TRBV19	.	TRBJ2-1	TGTGCCAGTAGTATCGGTCGCAGGGTCGATGAGCAGTTCTTC	CASSIGRRVDEQFF
once	TRBV5-6	.	TRBJ2-5	TGTGCCAGCACCATAAGGGGCCGGGAGACCCAGTACTTC	CASTIRGRETQYF
.	TRBV19	.	TRBJ1-1	TGTGCCAGTAGTATAAAGGGCTGGACACTGAACACTGAAGCTTTCTTT	CASSIKGWTLNTEAFF
.	TRBV15	.	TRBJ2-1	TGTGCCACCAGCAGAGACCTCGGGAACCGCCGGAACAATGAGCAGTTCTTC	CATSRDLGNRRNNEQFF
.	TRBV18	.	TRBJ1-1	TGTGCCAGCTCACAGGGGGCTGAAGCTTTCTTT	CASSQGAEAFF
.	TRBV28	.	TRBJ2-1	TGTGCCAGCAGTTTCCGGGGGTATGAGTTCTTC	CASSFRGYEFF
.	TRBV2	.	TRBJ1-1	TGTGCCAGCAGTGGATACATGAACACTGAAGCTTTCTTT	CASSGYMNTEAFF
.	TRBV30	.	TRBJ2-3	TGTGCCTGGAGTGGGCCCATAAGTCTGCAGTATTTT	CAWSGPISLQYF
.	TRBV18	.	TRBJ1-3	TGTGCCAGCTCACCAGGTTACGGGGATGGAAACACCATATATTTT	CASSPGYGDGNTIYF
once	TRBV2	.	TRBJ2-1	TGTGCCAGCAGTGAATCCTATGAGCAGTTCTTC	CASSESYEQFF
.	TRBV19	.	TRBJ1-1	TGTGCCAGTAGTATAGGGTCTGCAAGGACATCGGCTTTCTTT	CASSIGSARTSAFF
.	TRBV27	TRBD1	TRBJ2-7	TGTGCCAGCAGTTTATCTGGGGGACAGACGAAATACGAGCAGTACTTC	CASSLSGGQTKYEQYF
.	TRBV18	.	TRBJ1-1	TGTGCCAGCTCACCCCCCCCGGGGGGACTTATGAACACTGAAGCTTTCTTT	CASSPPPGGLMNTEAFF
.	TRBV6-1	TRBD2	TRBJ2-3	TGTGCCAGCAGTGAAGTTTTGGGACTAGCGGGGGGCCGCACAGATACGCAGTATTTT	CASSEVLGLAGGRTDTQYF